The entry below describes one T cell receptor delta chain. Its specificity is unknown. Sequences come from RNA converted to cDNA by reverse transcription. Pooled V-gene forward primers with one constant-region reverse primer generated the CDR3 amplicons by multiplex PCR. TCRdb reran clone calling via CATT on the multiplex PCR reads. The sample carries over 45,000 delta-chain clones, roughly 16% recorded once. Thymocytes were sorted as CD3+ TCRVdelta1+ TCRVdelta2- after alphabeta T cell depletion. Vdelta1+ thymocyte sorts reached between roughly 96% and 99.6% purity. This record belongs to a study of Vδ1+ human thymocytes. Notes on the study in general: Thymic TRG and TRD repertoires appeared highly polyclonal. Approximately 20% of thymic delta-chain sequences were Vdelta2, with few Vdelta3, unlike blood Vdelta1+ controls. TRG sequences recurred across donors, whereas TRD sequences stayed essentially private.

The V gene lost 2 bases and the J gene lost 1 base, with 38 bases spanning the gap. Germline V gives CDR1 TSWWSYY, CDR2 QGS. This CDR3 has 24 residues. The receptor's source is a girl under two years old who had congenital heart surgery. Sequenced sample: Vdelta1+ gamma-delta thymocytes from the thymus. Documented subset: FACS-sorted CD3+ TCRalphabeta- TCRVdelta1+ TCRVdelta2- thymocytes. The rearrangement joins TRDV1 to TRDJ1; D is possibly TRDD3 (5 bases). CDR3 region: CALGESKVGRTRRRGHGGTDKLIF. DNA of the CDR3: TGTGCTCTTGGGGAATCCAAAGTTGGCAGGACGAGGAGAAGGGGTCACGGGGGCACCGATAAACTCATCTTT.